One sample yielded the 29 T cell receptor beta chains listed below, sequenced in a study of T cell clonotyping in hematopoietic cell transplantation (TCRdb year 2021). The library came from the immunoSEQ multiplex PCR assay. TCRdb retrieved this table from immuneACCESS and kept in-frame rearrangements only. Not all clones are present; in checked studies, unresolved V genes account for under half, and no reason is known for the remainder. This sample holds about 76,000 clones; approximately 95% were observed only once. The top ten hold roughly 1.5% of the sample. This specimen's time point label, interpreted: recipient sample about 28 days before transplant, after cytoreduction. Specimen: peripheral blood mononuclear cells, collected before stem cell transplant. These receptors were obtained from a woman aged 45-65 years with acute myeloid leukemia. Some clones in this sample may be carry-over from other donors' samples.

As for this clone: One end of the junction does not line up with germline, which may come from a read error. The chain employs TRBV7-7 and TRBJ2-5; D is possibly TRBD1 (5 bases). This CDR3 is built from 16 residues. Germline-derived CDR1 and CDR2 are SSHAT and FNYEAQ (reference sequence). The CDR3 loop reads CASSLLNPQGGETQYF. In DNA form, the CDR3 reads TGTGCTAGCAGCTTACTCAACCCGCAGGGTGGGGAGACCCAGTACTTC. The full variable domain, rest sourced from reference TRBV7-7 and TRBJ2-5, is GAGVSQSPRYKVTKRGQDVTLRCDPISSHATLYWYQQALGQGPEFLTYFNYEAQPDKSGLPSDRFSAERPEGSISTLTIQRTEQRDSAMYRCASSLLNPQGGETQYFGPGTRLLVL.

This chain links TRBV6-5 with TRBJ2-7; D is unclear. V was trimmed by 0 bases and J by 6 bases, leaving 15 bases between them. The CDR3 is 15 amino acids. Per germline, CDR1 MNHEY and CDR2 SVGAGI. Written as DNA, the CDR3 is TGTGCCAGCAGTTACTCGGCAGGTAAAACCCCCGAGCAGTACTTC. It translates to CASSYSAGKTPEQYF.

V gene TRBV7-9 combines with J gene TRBJ2-5; D might be TRBD1 (6 bases). V shed 1 base and J shed 5 bases, with 11 bases lying between them. The CDR3 covers 14 residues. Germline loops: CDR1 SEHNR, CDR2 FQNEAQ (reference sequence). As DNA, the CDR3 is TGTGCCAGCAGCTTAGACAGGGTTTGGGAGACCCAGTACTTC. Amino acids: CASSLDRVWETQYF.

This rearrangement joins TRBV2 to TRBJ1-1; TRBD1 might be the D (6 bases). The V end was cut by 6 bases, the J end by 0 bases, with 11 bases between. The CDR3 totals 14 residues. The germline V gene has CDR1 SNHLY and CDR2 FYNNEI. CDR3 amino acids: CASRAGQMNTEAFF. The CDR3 region has the DNA TGTGCCAGCAGGGCGGGACAAATGAACACTGAAGCTTTCTTT. The variable domain in full, with the rest retrieved from reference TRBV2 and TRBJ1-1, is EPEVTQTPSHQVTQMGQEVILRCVPISNHLYFYWYRQILGQKVEFLVSFYNNEISEKSEIFDDQFSVERPDGSNFTLKIRSTKLEDSAMYFCASRAGQMNTEAFFGQGTRLTVV.

V gene TRBV10-3 combines with J gene TRBJ2-7; D perhaps matches TRBD1 (7 bases). CDR1 is ENHRY and CDR2 is SYGVKD in the germline V gene. V was cut by 4 bases and J by 1 base, with 11 bases left in between. The CDR3 totals 14 residues. CDR3 sequence reads: CAISAAGGSYEQYF. CDR3 DNA: TGTGCCATCAGTGCAGCAGGGGGGTCCTACGAGCAGTACTTC.

The V and J genes are TRBV6-4 and TRBJ2-2; D is unresolved. The CDR3 spans 13 residues. The germline V gene has CDR1 MRHNA and CDR2 SNTAGT. V was clipped by 5 bases and J by 7 bases, with 11 bases between them. The chain's CDR3 is CASSNLVGGELFF. As DNA, the CDR3 is TGTGCCAGCAGTAATCTGGTTGGCGGGGAGCTGTTTTTT.

The rearrangement joins TRBV28 to TRBJ2-7; D not certain. The CDR3 is 14 amino acids. The germline V and J ends were trimmed by 8 bases and 4 bases, with 18 bases remaining between them. Germline V CDR1 and CDR2: MDHEN, SYDVKM. Written as DNA, the CDR3 is TGTGCCAGCCACGAAACCGGACGCGTGTACGAGCAGTACTTC. Residues: CASHETGRVYEQYF.

This clone has just one count. The chain employs TRBV6-6 and TRBJ2-7; weak D call: TRBD1 (5 bases). The V end was cut by 0 bases, the J end by 5 bases, with 5 bases between. The CDR3 is 12 amino acids. Germline-derived CDR1 and CDR2 are MNHNY and SVGAGI (reference sequence). DNA of the CDR3: TGTGCCAGCAGTTACTCAGGGGACGAGCAGTACTTC. The encoded protein is CASSYSGDEQYF.

J is TRBJ1-3 and V is TRBV6-6; D uncertain. The germline CDR1 and CDR2 sequences are MNHNY and SVGAGI (reference sequence). The CDR3 has 14 residues. Trimming removed 2 bases from V and 4 bases from J, with 9 bases in between. CDR3 residues: CASSYGVSGNTIYF. CDR3 DNA: TGTGCCAGCAGTTACGGGGTTTCGGGAAACACCATATATTTT.

The V gene is TRBV29-1, the J gene TRBJ2-7; D might be TRBD1 or TRBD2, each matching 6 bases. In germline, CDR1 is SQVTM, CDR2 ANQGSEA. The CDR3 spans 12 residues. Trimming removed 6 bases at V and 5 bases at J, with 14 bases between. The CDR3 DNA reads TGCAGCGTCCAATGGGGGGCTCACGAGCAGTACTTC. The encoded protein is CSVQWGAHEQYF.

This clone was picked up a small number of times. The chain joins TRBV4-1 to TRBJ2-2; D is perhaps TRBD1 or TRBD2 (5 bases each). The V and J ends lost 2 bases and 4 bases respectively, with 14 bases between them. The CDR3 spans 16 residues. CDR1 is MGHRA and CDR2 is YSYEKL in the germline V gene. Here the CDR3 DNA reads TGCGCCAGCAGCCAACAGGTCTTCGGGGCCACCGGGGAGCTGTTTTTT. This sequence encodes CASSQQVFGATGELFF.

The gene calls are TRBV19 and TRBJ2-1; D is unresolved. V was pared by 5 bases and J by 9 bases, with 8 bases between. This CDR3 comprises 11 residues. Germline V gives CDR1 LNHDA, CDR2 SQIVND (reference sequence). CDR3 coding DNA: TGTGCCAGTAGTGTAGCAGGTGAGCAGTTCTTC. Protein product: CASSVAGEQFF.

V is TRBV6-5 and J is TRBJ2-7; possibly TRBD1 or TRBD2 for D (5 bases each). Germline V gene data show CDR1 as MNHEY and CDR2 as SVGAGI. CDR3 length: 14 residues. Trimming pared 6 bases from V and 0 bases from J, leaving 12 bases between. The CDR3 DNA follows: TGTGCCAGCAGAACGGGACGACGCTCCTACGAGCAGTACTTC. As protein: CASRTGRRSYEQYF.

In regard to this clone: The junction differs from germline at one of its ends, possibly a read error. This chain uses TRBV7-7 with TRBJ1-6, with D perhaps TRBD1 (6 bases). Germline CDR1 and CDR2: SSHAT and FNYEAQ (reference sequence). The CDR3 runs 17 residues. The CDR3 DNA sequence: TGTGCTAGCAGCTCCGAGGGGGGGAAATCCTATAATTCACCCCTCCACTTT. It encodes CASSSEGGKSYNSPLHF.

The chain is built from TRBV5-6 and TRBJ1-2, with TRBD1 as a possible D gene (6 bases). This CDR3 is 14 amino acids long. The V end was cut by 4 bases, the J end by 3 bases, with 13 bases between. Per germline, CDR1 SGHDT and CDR2 YYEEEE. The CDR3 region is CASSKEQGYYGYTF. The CDR3 coding sequence is TGTGCCAGCAGCAAAGAACAGGGATACTATGGCTACACCTTC.

This chain's CDR3 is CASSLNGVSYEQYF. In DNA, the CDR3 is TGTGCCAGCAGTTTAAATGGGGTCTCCTACGAGCAGTACTTC. The chain links TRBV27 to TRBJ2-7; D is ambiguous. V was pared by 2 bases and J by 0 bases, with 8 bases between. Germline V CDR1 and CDR2: MNHEY, SMNVEV (reference sequence). The CDR3 spans 14 residues.

As to this clone: Other DNA sequences in the sample encode the same CDR3. The V gene is TRBV30, the J gene TRBJ2-6; D not certain. The CDR3 covers 13 residues. The germline V gene has CDR1 GTSNPN and CDR2 SVGIG (reference sequence). Deletions cut 0 bases from V and 3 bases from J, with 3 bases between. The CDR3 DNA reads TGTGCCTGGAGTGTGGGTGGGGCCAACGTCCTGACTTTC. This translates into CAWSVGGANVLTF.

The rearrangement links TRBV25-1 to TRBJ2-7; D not resolved. V was clipped by 9 bases and J by 3 bases, with 9 bases between them. The CDR3 runs 11 residues. From germline, CDR1 is MGHDK and CDR2 SYGVNS. The CDR3: CASISGYEQYF. For the CDR3, the DNA is TGTGCCAGTATCTCGGGCTACGAGCAGTACTTC.

The V and J genes are TRBV6-1 and TRBJ2-7, with D perhaps assigned TRBD1 or TRBD2 (7 bases each). CDR3 length: 15 residues. Germline loops: CDR1 MNHNS, CDR2 SASEGT. Trimming cost V 7 bases and J 2 bases, with 18 bases left between them. In DNA form, the CDR3 reads TGTGCCAGCACCCAGGGGGGAGGGTTTCCCTACGAGCAGTACTTC. Its translation: CASTQGGGFPYEQYF.

The J gene is TRBJ2-3, the V gene TRBV7-2, with 9 bases fitting TRBD1. The CDR3 has 15 amino acids. Trimming at V came to 5 bases and at J to 2 bases, leaving 5 bases not matched to a gene. CDR1 SGHTA and CDR2 FQGNSA come from the germline V gene. The CDR3 DNA is TGTGCCAGCAGCCCCGGGACAGGGTACACAGATACGCAGTATTTT. Translation: CASSPGTGYTDTQYF.

The chain employs TRBV6-5 and TRBJ1-1, with TRBD1 matching 7 bases. V was clipped by 6 bases and J by 1 base; unmatched bases: 5. The CDR3 totals 14 residues. Per germline, CDR1 MNHEY and CDR2 SVGAGI. CDR3 nucleotide sequence: TGTGCCAGCAGACCCGACAGGGAGAACACTGAAGCTTTCTTT. Encoded protein: CASRPDRENTEAFF.

The chain employs TRBV7-9 and TRBJ2-3, with TRBD2 matching 11 bases. Germline lookup yields CDR1 SEHNR and CDR2 FQNEAQ (reference sequence). The CDR3 runs 16 residues. Trimming took 7 bases from V and 7 from J; bases not matched to a gene: 13. The CDR3 protein is CASMRGGTSGGHTQYF. Here the CDR3 DNA reads TGTGCCAGCATGCGGGGGGGGACTAGCGGTGGTCATACGCAGTATTTT.

The rearrangement links TRBV15 to TRBJ2-2; no definite D call. The V end lost 0 bases, the J end lost 0 bases, and 5 bases lay between the germline ends. In germline, CDR1 is LNHNV, CDR2 YYDKDF (reference sequence). The CDR3 runs to 15 residues. CDR3 sequence: CATSRDPSNTGELFF. CDR3 coding DNA: TGTGCCACCAGCAGAGATCCGTCGAACACCGGGGAGCTGTTTTTT.

This chain uses TRBV10-1 with TRBJ2-5; D call uncertain. Germline-derived CDR1 and CDR2 are WNHNN and SYGVQD (reference sequence). The V and J ends lost 0 bases and 4 bases respectively, with 9 bases between them. This CDR3 is built from 14 residues. Written as DNA, the CDR3 is TGCGCCAGCAGTGAGTCGGTTAACAGAGAGACCCAGTACTTC. Translated: CASSESVNRETQYF.

This clone has only one observation. V gene TRBV5-4 combines with J gene TRBJ1-5, with D unclear. This CDR3 spans 13 amino acids. V shed 0 bases and J shed 6 bases, with 7 bases lying between them. The V gene's germline CDR1 is SGHNT and CDR2 YYREEE (reference sequence). CDR3 sequence reads: CASSLDPAQPQHF. In DNA form, the CDR3 reads TGTGCCAGCAGCTTGGACCCGGCTCAGCCCCAGCATTTT.

The chain recombines TRBV5-6 with TRBJ2-5, with D hard to call. CDR1 and CDR2 (germline): SGHDT, YYEEEE. V was shortened by 2 bases and J by 3 bases, with 8 bases between the two germline ends. This CDR3 spans 13 amino acids. The CDR3 reads CASSFGSEETQYF. The CDR3 DNA reads as TGTGCCAGCAGCTTCGGCAGTGAAGAGACCCAGTACTTC. Variable domain in full (rest from reference TRBV5-6 and TRBJ2-5): DAGVTQSPTHLIKTRGQQVTLRCSPKSGHDTVSWYQQALGQGPQFIFQYYEEEERQRGNFPDRFSGHQFPNYSSELNVNALLLGDSALYLCASSFGSEETQYFGPGTRLLVL.

This rearrangement joins TRBV19 to TRBJ1-1; D is ambiguous. V dropped 7 bases and J dropped 7 bases, with 10 bases sitting between them. There are 11 residues in the CDR3. The germline V gene has CDR1 LNHDA and CDR2 SQIVND (reference sequence). In DNA form, the CDR3 reads TGTGCCAGTAAGGAGCGGGATGAAGCTTTCTTT. Protein sequence: CASKERDEAFF.

The chain recombines TRBV30 with TRBJ1-1; tentatively, D is TRBD1 (5 bases). The germline CDR1 and CDR2 sequences are GTSNPN and SVGIG (reference sequence). There are 14 residues in the CDR3. The V end was cut by 2 bases, the J end by 7 bases, with 17 bases between. The chain's CDR3 is CAWSNRDARFEAFF. As DNA, the CDR3 is TGTGCCTGGAGTAACCGGGACGCGCGATTTGAAGCTTTCTTT.

The chain carries TRBV9 and TRBJ1-5; unclear D gene. From germline, CDR1 is SGDLS and CDR2 YYNGEE. With 0 bases removed from V and 5 bases from J, the gap between germline ends came to 9 bases. This CDR3 spans 14 amino acids. The chain's CDR3 is CASSVGSEHQPQHF. The CDR3 DNA follows: TGTGCCAGCAGCGTAGGTTCGGAGCATCAGCCCCAGCATTTT. Combining the CDR3 with reference TRBV9 and TRBJ1-5 gives the whole variable domain DSGVTQTPKHLITATGQRVTLRCSPRSGDLSVYWYQQSLDQGLQFLIQYYNGEERAKGNILERFSAQQFPDLHSELNLSSLELGDSALYFCASSVGSEHQPQHFGDGTRLSIL.